Listed below are T cell receptor beta chains from one sample, sequenced in a study of sequential checkpoint blockade in melanoma. The protocol was immunoSEQ multiplex PCR, while the TCRdb copy is restricted to in-frame clones and leaves out a portion. Among over 6,000 clones listed, around 78% were seen once. The input for sequencing was CD8+ T cells sorted from blood (inferred from file names), taken from a patient given nivolumab and ipilimumab in sequence. The source is a human donor with melanoma. The CDR3 runs from the conserved cysteine through the conserved F or W. D genes are given only for firm matches. Rows give clone size only sometimes, using once, few, many, or a class for an expanded clone.

V gene: TRBV5-4
J gene: TRBJ1-3
clone size: .
D gene: .
CDR3 DNA: TGTGCCAGCAGCTTTCGTGGAGCTGGAAACACCATATATTTT
CDR3 protein: CASSFRGAGNTIYF

V gene: TRBV13
J gene: TRBJ2-1
clone size: .
D gene: .
CDR3 DNA: TGTGCCAGCAGCGGCGGGGACCACTCCTACAATGAGCAGTTCTTC
CDR3 protein: CASSGGDHSYNEQFF

V gene: TRBV4-1
J gene: TRBJ2-1
clone size: few
D gene: TRBD1
CDR3 DNA: TGCGCCAGCAGCCAAGTAAGGGGGCGCTCCGACAATGAGCAGTTCTTC
CDR3 protein: CASSQVRGRSDNEQFF

V gene: TRBV6-5
J gene: TRBJ2-5
clone size: .
D gene: .
CDR3 DNA: TGTGCCAGCAGTTCACTAGAGACCCAGTACTTC
CDR3 protein: CASSSLETQYF

V gene: TRBV2
J gene: TRBJ2-1
clone size: .
D gene: TRBD2
CDR3 DNA: TGTGCCAGCAGCTTCGGGCTAGCGGGAGGGCGCGGGGAGCAGTTCTTC
CDR3 protein: CASSFGLAGGRGEQFF

V gene: TRBV7-9
J gene: TRBJ1-2
clone size: .
D gene: .
CDR3 DNA: TGTGCCAGCAGCTCCAGACTTAAACACGGCTATGGCTACACCTTC
CDR3 protein: CASSSRLKHGYGYTF

V gene: TRBV7-6
J gene: TRBJ2-1
clone size: .
D gene: TRBD2
CDR3 DNA: TGTGCCAGCAGCCTCCGGGCGGGAGGGCCGGGTGAGCAGTTCTTC
CDR3 protein: CASSLRAGGPGEQFF

V gene: TRBV6-1
J gene: TRBJ2-5
clone size: few
D gene: TRBD2
CDR3 DNA: TGTGCCAGCAGTGAGATGGCGGGAGGCCCCCAAGAGACCCAGTACTTC
CDR3 protein: CASSEMAGGPQETQYF

V gene: TRBV7-3
J gene: TRBJ2-2
clone size: .
D gene: TRBD1
CDR3 DNA: TGTGCCAGCAGCCCTGTGGGACAGACGAACACCGGGGAGCTGTTTTTT
CDR3 protein: CASSPVGQTNTGELFF

V gene: TRBV10-3
J gene: TRBJ1-1
clone size: .
D gene: TRBD1
CDR3 DNA: TGTGCCATCAGTCGTAAGGGGGCTGAGATGAACACTGAAGCTTTCTTT
CDR3 protein: CAISRKGAEMNTEAFF

V gene: TRBV4-1
J gene: TRBJ2-3
clone size: .
D gene: .
CDR3 DNA: TGCGCCAGCAGCCTGACGTACAGGGCTGGAGATACGCAGTATTTT
CDR3 protein: CASSLTYRAGDTQYF

V gene: TRBV7-2
J gene: TRBJ1-5
clone size: medium-sized
D gene: .
CDR3 DNA: TGTGCCAGCAGCTTATCGGGGGGGGTGGCAAATCAGCCCCAGCATTTT
CDR3 protein: CASSLSGGVANQPQHF

V gene: TRBV5-6
J gene: TRBJ2-3
clone size: once
D gene: .
CDR3 DNA: TGTGCCAGCAGCCTGGTGGGCAGCACGCAGTATTTT
CDR3 protein: CASSLVGSTQYF

V gene: TRBV19
J gene: TRBJ1-1
clone size: medium-sized
D gene: .
CDR3 DNA: TGTGCCAGTAGGCCCGGGTGGGGCAGCCTCCAAGCTTTCTTT
CDR3 protein: CASRPGWGSLQAFF

V gene: TRBV6-1
J gene: TRBJ1-1
clone size: .
D gene: TRBD1
CDR3 DNA: TGTGCCAGCAGTGTCCCCGGGACAGGGATTGAAGCTTTCTTT
CDR3 protein: CASSVPGTGIEAFF

V gene: TRBV19
J gene: TRBJ2-6
clone size: once
D gene: TRBD1
CDR3 DNA: TGTGCCAGTAGCGGACAGGGGGCCCCCTCCTCTGGGGCCAACGTCCTGACTTTC
CDR3 protein: CASSGQGAPSSGANVLTF

V gene: TRBV11-3
J gene: TRBJ2-2
clone size: .
D gene: TRBD2
CDR3 DNA: TGTGCCAGCAGCTTAGGGTGGACTAGCGGACCCAACACCGGGGAGCTGTTTTTT
CDR3 protein: CASSLGWTSGPNTGELFF

V gene: TRBV7-3
J gene: TRBJ1-5
clone size: .
D gene: .
CDR3 DNA: TGTGCCAGCAGCTTTCAAAGCAATCAGCCCCAGCATTTT
CDR3 protein: CASSFQSNQPQHF

V gene: TRBV4-2
J gene: TRBJ2-1
clone size: .
D gene: .
CDR3 DNA: TGTGCCAGCAGCCAAGAAGCCCTAAACAATGAGCAGTTCTTC
CDR3 protein: CASSQEALNNEQFF

V gene: TRBV5-1
J gene: TRBJ2-7
clone size: .
D gene: .
CDR3 DNA: TGCGCCAGCAGCCAGGGGGAGGTCATTTCCTACGAGCAGTACTTC
CDR3 protein: CASSQGEVISYEQYF

V gene: TRBV13
J gene: TRBJ1-2
clone size: .
D gene: TRBD1
CDR3 DNA: TGTGCCAGCAGCTTGGGGACAGGGGGCGCGGGGATTGTCTATGGCTACACCTTC
CDR3 protein: CASSLGTGGAGIVYGYTF

V gene: TRBV7-9
J gene: TRBJ2-3
clone size: .
D gene: .
CDR3 DNA: TGTGCCAGCAGCTTAGTTGGGGGAGGAACGAAAGATACGCAGTATTTT
CDR3 protein: CASSLVGGGTKDTQYF

V gene: TRBV27
J gene: TRBJ2-1
clone size: .
D gene: .
CDR3 DNA: TGTGCCAGCAGTTTTGGCGGGGCCCAGTTCTTC
CDR3 protein: CASSFGGAQFF

V gene: TRBV9
J gene: TRBJ2-5
clone size: .
D gene: .
CDR3 DNA: TGTGCCAGCAGCTCCCCCGAGGAGGGTTGGATGTACCAAGAGACCCAGTACTTC
CDR3 protein: CASSSPEEGWMYQETQYF

V gene: TRBV27
J gene: TRBJ1-1
clone size: .
D gene: .
CDR3 DNA: TGTGCCAGCAGTGGGCAACAGGGCGTCGCTTTCTTT
CDR3 protein: CASSGQQGVAFF

V gene: TRBV5-4
J gene: TRBJ2-7
clone size: .
D gene: TRBD1
CDR3 DNA: TGTGCCAGCAGCTTGGGACAGGGGGCCTACGAGCAGTACTTC
CDR3 protein: CASSLGQGAYEQYF

V gene: TRBV19
J gene: TRBJ2-1
clone size: .
D gene: TRBD2
CDR3 DNA: TGTGCCAGTAGTCGGTCTAGCGGTACCTCCTACAATGAGCAGTTCTTC
CDR3 protein: CASSRSSGTSYNEQFF

V gene: TRBV21-1
J gene: TRBJ2-1
clone size: .
D gene: .
CDR3 DNA: TGTGCCAGCAGCAACCTAGCCGGCGCTCTCTACAATGAGCAGTTCTTC
CDR3 protein: CASSNLAGALYNEQFF

V gene: TRBV5-5
J gene: TRBJ2-7
clone size: .
D gene: .
CDR3 DNA: TGTGCCAGCAAGGCTAGAGGGGGCTACGAGCAGTACTTC
CDR3 protein: CASKARGGYEQYF

V gene: TRBV11-2
J gene: TRBJ2-7
clone size: .
D gene: TRBD2
CDR3 DNA: TGTGCCAGCAGCTTAGGAGCGGGAGATTACGAGCAGTACTTC
CDR3 protein: CASSLGAGDYEQYF

V gene: TRBV4-3
J gene: TRBJ2-3
clone size: few
D gene: .
CDR3 DNA: TGCGCCAGCAGCCAAGAAGCTAGCTCGGGTACGCAGTATTTT
CDR3 protein: CASSQEASSGTQYF

V gene: TRBV7-2
J gene: TRBJ2-7
clone size: few
D gene: TRBD2
CDR3 DNA: TGTGCCAGCAGCTTAGGGCTAGCGGGCGCATACGAGCAGTACTTC
CDR3 protein: CASSLGLAGAYEQYF

V gene: TRBV25-1
J gene: TRBJ2-6
clone size: few
D gene: .
CDR3 DNA: TGTGCCAGCAGTTTCAGACTCTCTGGGGCCAACGTCCTGACTTTC
CDR3 protein: CASSFRLSGANVLTF

V gene: TRBV9
J gene: TRBJ1-4
clone size: .
D gene: .
CDR3 DNA: TGTGCCAGCAGCGCCCAGGCGGGTAATGAAAAACTGTTTTTT
CDR3 protein: CASSAQAGNEKLFF

V gene: TRBV7-6
J gene: TRBJ2-1
clone size: .
D gene: .
CDR3 DNA: TGTGCCAGCAGCCCCCGGCGGCAGGGGTGGTACAATGAGCAGTTCTTC
CDR3 protein: CASSPRRQGWYNEQFF

V gene: TRBV27
J gene: TRBJ1-5
clone size: .
D gene: TRBD1
CDR3 DNA: TGTGCCAGCAAGGACAGGGGTCAGCCCCAGCATTTT
CDR3 protein: CASKDRGQPQHF

V gene: TRBV28
J gene: TRBJ2-6
clone size: medium-sized
D gene: .
CDR3 DNA: TGTGCCAGCAGTTTCTACGGGATCTCTGGGGCCAACGTCCTGACTTTC
CDR3 protein: CASSFYGISGANVLTF

V gene: TRBV27
J gene: TRBJ2-2
clone size: .
D gene: TRBD1
CDR3 DNA: TGTGCCAGCAGTCCCCTCGGGACAGGGGGCACCGGGGAGCTGTTTTTT
CDR3 protein: CASSPLGTGGTGELFF

V gene: TRBV4-2
J gene: TRBJ2-1
clone size: .
D gene: .
CDR3 DNA: TGTGCCAGCAGCCAGCGCCTGCGGTACAATGAGCAGTTCTTC
CDR3 protein: CASSQRLRYNEQFF

V gene: TRBV23-1
J gene: TRBJ1-4
clone size: .
D gene: TRBD1
CDR3 DNA: TGCGCCAGCAGTCAATCGTGCAGGGGGCACGAAAAACTGTTTTTT
CDR3 protein: CASSQSCRGHEKLFF

V gene: TRBV4-1
J gene: TRBJ2-3
clone size: .
D gene: TRBD2
CDR3 DNA: TGCGCCAGCAGCCACCGGACTAGCGGGAGTACGGATACGCAGTATTTT
CDR3 protein: CASSHRTSGSTDTQYF

V gene: TRBV5-1
J gene: TRBJ2-1
clone size: once
D gene: .
CDR3 DNA: TGCGCCAGCAGCGGGGGAGGCTACAATGAGCAGTTCTTC
CDR3 protein: CASSGGGYNEQFF

V gene: TRBV12-5
J gene: TRBJ2-1
clone size: .
D gene: .
CDR3 DNA: TGTGCTAGTGGTGCTAGCTTCAGGGAGCAGTTCTTC
CDR3 protein: CASGASFREQFF

V gene: TRBV5-1
J gene: TRBJ2-7
clone size: .
D gene: TRBD1
CDR3 DNA: TGCGCCAGCAGCGACCCCGATTTCAGGGGGCGCAGTCTAGCACCCGAGCAGTACTTC
CDR3 protein: CASSDPDFRGRSLAPEQYF

V gene: TRBV27
J gene: TRBJ2-5
clone size: .
D gene: .
CDR3 DNA: TGTGCCAGCAGTTCCGAACTGCGGAAGCAGTACTTC
CDR3 protein: CASSSELRKQYF